This is a list of T cell receptor beta chains from one sample in a study of cytomegalovirus exposure and HLA in healthy donors. Repertoires were generated with immunoSEQ multiplex PCR, while TCRdb's copy carries only in-frame clones and drops some. The table records just over 150,000 clones, 85% of them present only once. Source material: PBMCs. These receptors all come from a man younger than 35 in good health and CMV-seropositive. The CDR3 runs from the conserved cysteine through the conserved F or W. The D gene is left open where the match is weak. Some rows mark clone size as missing; the rest say once, few, many or name a class of expanded clone.

v_call,clone_size,j_call,d_call,cdr3_aa,cdr3_nt
TRBV5-4,NA,TRBJ2-7,NA,CASSSTDSARHYEQYF,TGTGCCAGCAGCTCAACGGACAGTGCCCGACACTACGAGCAGTACTTC
TRBV25-1,few,TRBJ2-1,NA,CASSDGSGAPKQFF,TGTGCCAGCAGTGATGGGAGTGGCGCGCCAAAACAGTTCTTC
TRBV27,once,TRBJ2-2,NA,CASRNTRTAPNTGELFF,TGTGCCAGCAGGAACACCCGGACAGCGCCGAACACCGGGGAGCTGTTTTTT
TRBV19,NA,TRBJ1-5,TRBD1,CASSVGQGLNQPQHF,TGTGCCAGTAGTGTGGGACAGGGACTCAATCAGCCCCAGCATTTT
TRBV30,NA,TRBJ2-1,NA,CAWSGGRASSNEQFF,TGTGCCTGGAGTGGCGGCAGGGCCTCGTCCAATGAGCAGTTCTTC
TRBV7-8,once,TRBJ2-1,TRBD1,CASSLGRDRAREQFF,TGTGCCAGCAGCTTAGGGAGGGACAGGGCTCGAGAGCAGTTCTTC
TRBV4-1,NA,TRBJ1-1,NA,CASSHVALGTEAFF,TGCGCCAGCAGCCACGTCGCTCTCGGCACTGAAGCTTTCTTT
TRBV29-1,once,TRBJ1-1,NA,CSVEDQRNTEAFF,TGCAGCGTTGAAGATCAGCGGAACACTGAAGCTTTCTTT
TRBV5-6,NA,TRBJ1-3,NA,CASSLEGSGNTIYF,TGTGCCAGCAGCTTGGAGGGGTCTGGAAACACCATATATTTT
TRBV11-3,NA,TRBJ1-5,TRBD1,CASSLTGNQPQHF,TGTGCCAGCAGCTTGACAGGGAATCAGCCCCAGCATTTT
TRBV27,few,TRBJ1-2,TRBD1,CASTPGGGNYGYTF,TGTGCCAGCACCCCAGGGGGAGGTAACTATGGCTACACCTTC
TRBV13,NA,TRBJ2-4,TRBD2,CASSLVSSGGIAKNIQYF,TGTGCCAGCAGCTTGGTGTCTAGCGGGGGAATAGCCAAAAACATTCAGTACTTC
TRBV19,NA,TRBJ1-1,NA,CASSESSFGFMNTEAFF,TGTGCCAGTAGTGAATCCTCTTTCGGGTTCATGAACACTGAAGCTTTCTTT
TRBV5-1,few,TRBJ2-5,NA,CASSLSGRFEETQYF,TGCGCCAGCAGCTTGTCTGGCAGGTTTGAAGAGACCCAGTACTTC
TRBV30,NA,TRBJ1-1,NA,CAWERQGPVMNTEAFF,TGTGCCTGGGAACGTCAGGGGCCCGTCATGAACACTGAAGCTTTCTTT
TRBV4-2,NA,TRBJ2-7,TRBD1,CASSQGTEYEQYF,TGTGCCAGCAGCCAGGGGACAGAGTACGAGCAGTACTTC
TRBV12-2,NA,TRBJ2-7,NA,CASRLVADEQYF,TGTGCAAGTCGCCTAGTAGCGGATGAGCAGTACTTC
TRBV4-1,once,TRBJ2-5,TRBD1,CASSQEETGEETQYF,TGCGCCAGCAGCCAAGAGGAGACAGGGGAAGAGACCCAGTACTTC
TRBV11-2,NA,TRBJ1-4,NA,CASSLGVNEKLFF,TGTGCCAGCAGCTTAGGCGTTAATGAAAAACTGTTTTTT
TRBV6-5,NA,TRBJ2-7,NA,CASSLPSYEQYF,TGTGCCAGCAGCCTCCCGAGCTACGAGCAGTACTTC
TRBV6-1,NA,TRBJ2-7,NA,CASEGGPSYEQYF,TGTGCCAGCGAGGGAGGCCCATCCTACGAGCAGTACTTC
TRBV2,NA,TRBJ2-7,NA,CASTQDYEQYF,TGTGCCAGCACACAGGACTACGAGCAGTACTTC
TRBV1,NA,TRBJ2-7,NA,CTSSVSSGGHKQYF,TGCACCAGCAGCGTGTCTAGCGGGGGTCACAAGCAGTACTTC
TRBV7-9,NA,TRBJ2-7,NA,CASSPAEGYEQYF,TGTGCCAGCAGCCCGGCTGAGGGCTACGAGCAGTACTTC
TRBV10-3,once,TRBJ1-1,NA,CAISESRVENTEAFF,TGTGCCATCAGTGAGTCGAGAGTAGAGAACACTGAAGCTTTCTTT
TRBV7-9,few,TRBJ1-2,TRBD1,CASIATGAGYGYTF,TGTGCCAGCATCGCGACAGGGGCTGGGTATGGCTACACCTTC
TRBV4-3,NA,TRBJ2-1,NA,CASSQTPGYNEQFF,TGCGCCAGCAGCCAAACCCCAGGCTACAATGAGCAGTTCTTC
TRBV7-9,once,TRBJ2-5,NA,CASSLQGRRETQYF,TGTGCCAGCAGCTTACAGGGGCGTCGGGAGACCCAGTACTTC
TRBV12-5,NA,TRBJ1-2,NA,CASGYRDNPANYGYTF,TGTGCTAGTGGTTACCGGGACAACCCAGCTAACTATGGCTACACCTTC
TRBV10-3,NA,TRBJ1-6,TRBD1,CAISGTANSPLHF,TGTGCCATCAGCGGGACAGCTAATTCACCCCTCCACTTT
TRBV12-5,NA,TRBJ2-7,TRBD1,CASGSATGGESYEQYF,TGTGCTAGTGGTTCAGCGACAGGGGGAGAATCCTACGAGCAGTACTTC
TRBV4-3,NA,TRBJ2-7,NA,CASSQGASLSGFIGNEQYF,TGCGCCAGCAGCCAAGGGGCTAGTCTGTCGGGGTTTATAGGTAACGAGCAGTACTTC